The rows below give T cell receptor beta chains drawn from one sample of a study of control samples from healthy donors and cancer patients. Using immunoSEQ multiplex PCR, the repertoire was profiled, and TCRdb retains in-frame clones only, with some absent. The sample contains roughly 27,000 clones, roughly 93% of which appear only once. Specimen: PBMCs. The receptors originated from a man aged 50-60 years with lung cancer. The CDR3 runs from the conserved cysteine through the conserved F or W. Fields, in order: CDR3 length, D gene, clone size, V gene, J gene, CDR3 protein, CDR3 DNA. The D gene is left open where the match is weak. Some rows have no size entry. The others give once, few or many, or a class for an expanded clone.

14	.	.	TRBV11-3	TRBJ2-3	CASSLGRATDTQYF	TGTGCCAGCAGCTTAGGCAGGGCAACAGATACGCAGTATTTT
15	TRBD1	.	TRBV28	TRBJ2-7	CASRSMRGTGGAESF	TGTGCCAGCAGATCTATGAGAGGGACAGGGGGCGCGGAGAGCTTC
15	TRBD2	.	TRBV10-3	TRBJ2-1	CAIRALAGSYNEQFF	TGTGCCATCAGAGCTTTAGCGGGCTCCTACAATGAGCAGTTCTTC
15	.	.	TRBV19	TRBJ1-3	CASSIGGGSGNTIYF	TGTGCCAGTAGTATAGGAGGGGGATCTGGAAACACCATATATTTT
14	TRBD1	.	TRBV19	TRBJ2-1	CASRGDRGQLYKFF	TGTGCCAGTAGGGGGGACAGGGGGCAGTTATATAAGTTCTTC
13	.	.	TRBV6-5	TRBJ2-1	CASKTLSYNEQFF	TGTGCCAGCAAGACCCTCTCCTACAATGAGCAGTTCTTC
12	.	.	TRBV12-3/TRBV12-4	TRBJ2-1	CASSSGRGEQFF	TGTGCCAGCAGTTCCGGACGGGGTGAGCAGTTCTTC
13	TRBD1	.	TRBV6-2/TRBV6-3	TRBJ1-2	CASSRGQAGGYTF	TGTGCCAGCAGCCGGGGACAGGCTGGCGGCTACACCTTC
12	TRBD1	.	TRBV29-1	TRBJ2-3	CSVGQGPDTQYF	TGCAGCGTGGGACAGGGCCCAGATACGCAGTATTTT
16	.	.	TRBV11-2	TRBJ1-4	CASSLIRGRTNEKLFF	TGTGCCAGCAGCTTGATCCGGGGCCGAACTAATGAAAAACTGTTTTTT
16	TRBD1	.	TRBV5-1	TRBJ2-7	CASSLVSGDSSYEQYF	TGCGCCAGCAGCCTCGTTAGTGGGGACAGCTCCTACGAGCAGTACTTC
15	TRBD1	.	TRBV5-5	TRBJ2-1	CASSWQGAGGNEQFF	TGTGCCAGCAGCTGGCAGGGGGCAGGGGGCAATGAGCAGTTCTTC
16	.	.	TRBV19	TRBJ2-1	CASSLARGRSYNEQFF	TGTGCCAGTAGTCTCGCGAGGGGCCGGTCCTACAATGAGCAGTTCTTC
15	TRBD2	.	TRBV4-1	TRBJ2-5	CASSKSRTSQETQYF	TGCGCCAGCAGCAAAAGCAGGACTAGTCAAGAGACCCAGTACTTC
13	TRBD2	.	TRBV18	TRBJ2-5	CASSPGTRETQYF	TGTGCCAGCTCACCAGGGACTAGGGAGACCCAGTACTTC
17	.	.	TRBV9	TRBJ2-3	CASSPREGGAFTDTQYF	TGTGCCAGCAGCCCCAGAGAGGGGGGCGCCTTCACAGATACGCAGTATTTT
16	.	.	TRBV25-1	TRBJ2-5	CASSTRQEDVKETQYF	TGTGCCAGCAGTACCCGACAGGAGGACGTTAAAGAGACCCAGTACTTC
14	TRBD2	.	TRBV19	TRBJ2-7	CASSRSGGVSEQYF	TGTGCCAGTAGCAGGAGCGGGGGGGTCTCCGAGCAGTACTTC
15	TRBD1	.	TRBV19	TRBJ1-1	CASSITGGHATEAFF	TGTGCCAGTAGTATTACAGGGGGCCACGCCACTGAAGCTTTCTTT
13	.	.	TRBV28	TRBJ2-5	CASSFGGRETQYF	TGTGCCAGCAGTTTTGGAGGCCGTGAGACCCAGTACTTC
12	.	.	TRBV2	TRBJ1-3	CASTVSGNTIYF	TGTGCCAGCACTGTCTCTGGAAACACCATATATTTT
10	.	.	TRBV12-3/TRBV12-4	TRBJ2-4	CASSLDIQYF	TGTGCCAGCAGTTTGGACATTCAGTACTTC
13	TRBD1	.	TRBV5-1	TRBJ2-5	CASKGQTQETQYF	TGCGCCAGCAAGGGACAGACACAAGAGACCCAGTACTTC
13	.	.	TRBV25-1	TRBJ2-5	CASSDWGRQTQYF	TGTGCCAGCAGTGATTGGGGCCGGCAGACCCAGTACTTC
13	TRBD1	.	TRBV10-3	TRBJ1-1	CAITSTGTTEAFF	TGTGCCATCACTTCGACAGGGACCACTGAAGCTTTCTTT
14	.	.	TRBV6-5	TRBJ1-5	CASRPQGTRQPQHF	TGTGCCAGCAGGCCCCAGGGAACACGCCAGCCCCAGCATTTT
17	TRBD1	.	TRBV7-9	TRBJ2-7	CASSSTGGGQGINEQYF	TGTGCCAGCAGCTCAACGGGTGGGGGACAGGGGATAAACGAGCAGTACTTC
11	.	.	TRBV20-1	TRBJ1-2	CSASIQDRYTF	TGCAGTGCTAGTATACAGGACCGCTACACCTTC
13	.	.	TRBV18	TRBJ1-2	CASSPGPRYGYTF	TGTGCCAGCTCCCCGGGACCTCGCTATGGCTACACCTTC
15	.	.	TRBV27	TRBJ2-1	CASSLRQDSLNEQFF	TGTGCCAGCAGTTTGCGGCAGGATTCCCTCAATGAGCAGTTCTTC
14	.	.	TRBV18	TRBJ1-3	CASSPIRTGNTIYF	TGTGCCAGCTCACCAATCAGGACTGGAAACACCATATATTTT
19	.	.	TRBV27	TRBJ2-6	CATRPLRDTGFAGANVLTF	TGTGCCACACGACCCCTCCGGGACACTGGGTTTGCTGGGGCCAACGTCCTGACTTTC
16	TRBD1	.	TRBV4-3	TRBJ1-2	CASSQEMDRSNYGYTF	TGCGCCAGCAGCCAAGAAATGGACAGGTCTAACTATGGCTACACCTTC
15	.	.	TRBV5-4	TRBJ2-3	CASSSGPTSTDTQYF	TGTGCCAGCAGCTCCGGACCGACTAGCACAGATACGCAGTATTTT
15	.	.	TRBV6-5	TRBJ2-7	CATLSTGTVSYEQYF	TGTGCCACCCTGTCAACCGGGACCGTCTCCTACGAGCAGTACTTC
14	TRBD1	.	TRBV10-3	TRBJ2-3	CAIRGTGYTDTQYF	TGTGCCATCAGGGGGACAGGGTACACAGATACGCAGTATTTT
14	.	.	TRBV7-3	TRBJ2-7	CASSPSGTTGQQYF	TGTGCCAGCAGCCCCTCCGGGACGACCGGTCAGCAGTACTTC
15	.	.	TRBV10-1	TRBJ2-7	CASAPVEGKRYEQYF	TGCGCCAGCGCGCCTGTGGAGGGGAAACGGTACGAGCAGTACTTC
17	.	.	TRBV18	TRBJ2-7	CASSPQLNTEVWYEQYF	TGTGCCAGCTCACCACAGTTGAACACAGAGGTATGGTACGAGCAGTACTTC
15	.	.	TRBV18	TRBJ1-1	CASSPQRESNTEAFF	TGTGCCAGCTCACCACAGAGAGAATCGAACACTGAAGCTTTCTTT
14	.	.	TRBV19	TRBJ1-2	CASSIDSTNYGYTF	TGTGCCAGTAGTATAGACAGTACTAACTATGGCTACACCTTC
15	TRBD1	few	TRBV28	TRBJ2-3	CASSLRTGSTDTQYF	TGTGCCAGCAGCCTACGGACAGGGAGCACAGATACGCAGTATTTT
15	.	.	TRBV27	TRBJ1-1	CASSSTSKWGTEAFF	TGTGCCAGCAGCTCAACTTCTAAATGGGGCACTGAAGCTTTCTTT
14	TRBD1	once	TRBV4-1	TRBJ1-2	CASSPGQSQYGYTF	TGCGCCAGCAGCCCGGGACAGAGCCAGTATGGCTACACCTTC
13	.	once	TRBV5-5	TRBJ1-5	CASSLAAPQPQHF	TGTGCCAGCAGCTTGGCCGCCCCCCAGCCCCAGCATTTT
17	.	few	TRBV6-4	TRBJ1-5	CASSDNSPTVLDQPQHF	TGTGCCAGCAGTGACAACAGTCCGACTGTCCTAGATCAGCCCCAGCATTTT
13	.	.	TRBV5-1	TRBJ1-5	CASSLNSNQPQHF	TGCGCCAGCAGCTTGAATAGCAATCAGCCCCAGCATTTT
12	.	.	TRBV4-2	TRBJ2-1	CASSQDNPEQFF	TGTGCCAGCAGCCAAGATAATCCTGAGCAGTTCTTC
16	TRBD2	.	TRBV24-1	TRBJ2-2	CATSDRLAVNTGELFF	TGTGCCACCAGTGATCGGCTAGCGGTTAACACCGGGGAGCTGTTTTTT
13	TRBD2	.	TRBV29-1	TRBJ2-3	CSAVTSFADTQYF	TGCAGCGCCGTGACTAGCTTCGCAGATACGCAGTATTTT
14	.	.	TRBV18	TRBJ1-1	CASSQGGPNTEAFF	TGTGCCAGCTCACAGGGGGGACCGAACACTGAAGCTTTCTTT
15	.	.	TRBV7-7	TRBJ2-5	CASSLEEGGLETQYF	TGTGCTAGCAGCTTAGAAGAGGGGGGGCTGGAGACCCAGTACTTC
18	TRBD1	once	TRBV27	TRBJ1-6	CASSRGGQGNSYNSPLHF	TGTGCCAGCAGTCGAGGGGGACAGGGGAACTCCTATAATTCACCCCTCCACTTT
15	TRBD2	.	TRBV5-4	TRBJ2-2	CASSREIAGAGELFF	TGTGCCAGCAGCCGGGAGATAGCGGGGGCCGGGGAGCTGTTTTTT